The sequence of this T cell receptor beta chain was determined in a study of regulatory T cells in long-lasting Graves disease. CDR3 regions were amplified by Arm-PCR using iRepertoire HTBI primers to build TCR beta libraries. TCRdb redid the calling of the multiplex PCR reads with MiXCR, one entry per CDR3 protein. The sample records a few hundred thousand distinct CDR3 sequences, about 11% being singletons. Overall study findings and caveats: Newly diagnosed disease favored TRBV20-1 and TRBJ2-1 over persistent disease.

Indicated time point: newly diagnosed GD, antithyroid drugs for less than 3 months. PBMC RNA was the source of the TCR library. CDR1 is MNHNS, CDR2 SASEGT, per germline. V lost 5 bases to trimming and J lost 10 bases, with 19 bases between them. This CDR3 has 14 residues. Notes on this clonotype: The antigen remains unidentified. A much larger clone lies a single base off, so this may be a read error.

These data were also reused for a study on T cells in Graves' hyperthyroidism and ophthalmopathy.

The sequenced sample was peripheral blood mononuclear cells (PBMCs), obtained at new diagnosis, from a patient treated with antithyroid drugs. The clonotype was recovered from a woman younger than 35 with Graves disease. The chain couples TRBV6-1 to TRBJ2-3; TRBD2 might be the D (6 bases). The CDR3 region has the DNA TGTGCCAGCAGTCCTAGCGCGGGAAAGGATGCGCAGTATTTT. Its protein product is CASSPSAGKDAQYF.